The 30 T cell receptor beta chains below all came from one sample that was sequenced in a study of OX40 agonist ivuxolimab in advanced cancers. Library construction relied on the immunoSEQ multiplex PCR assay. Sourced from immuneACCESS, this table was stored by TCRdb with only in-frame sequences that have V and J called. A share of the clones is absent; for the studies checked, an unresolved V gene accounts for under half, and the remainder has no known explanation. This sample gives tens of thousands of clones in total; roughly 90% of them show up just once. The leading ten clones occupy roughly 3.6% of the sample. Material: CD4+ or CD8+ T cells sorted from blood, obtained in a trial of the OX40 agonist ivuxolimab. Every receptor here comes from an adult with an advanced solid tumor such as melanoma, head and neck, liver or kidney cancer.

The CDR3, as DNA: TGTGCCATCAGCCCCGGGGGGGTAGGCACCGGGGAGCTGTTTTTT. This encodes CAISPGGVGTGELFF. The chain has TRBV10-3 and TRBJ2-2; 8 bases are a match to TRBD2. The CDR3 loop spans 15 amino acids. Germline V gene data show CDR1 as ENHRY and CDR2 as SYGVKD. V shed 6 bases, J shed 4 bases, and the junction held 7 bases outside the gene matches.

The chain combines TRBV5-1 with TRBJ1-5; the D gene is possibly TRBD1 (6 bases). Germline CDR1 and CDR2: SGHRS and YFSETQ. The CDR3 sequence is 16 residues long. The ends were cut back, 4 bases at V and 1 base at J, with 15 bases in the middle. The CDR3 spells CASSLNPQGSNQPQHF. In nucleotides, the CDR3 is TGCGCCAGCAGCCTCAACCCCCAGGGGAGCAATCAGCCCCAGCATTTT.

V gene TRBV5-1 combines with J gene TRBJ1-4, with TRBD1 identical over 7 bases. Germline CDR1 SGHRS, CDR2 YFSETQ. The CDR3 covers 17 residues. V was pared by 0 bases and J by 4 bases, with 9 bases of the junction left unmatched. For the CDR3, the DNA is TGCGCCAGCAGCTTGGCCTTAACGGGACAGATTAATGAAAAACTGTTTTTT. This sequence encodes CASSLALTGQINEKLFF. The complete variable domain, with remaining parts taken from reference TRBV5-1 and TRBJ1-4, reads KAGVTQTPRYLIKTRGQQVTLSCSPISGHRSVSWYQQTPGQGLQFLFEYFSETQRNKGNFPGRFSGRQFSNSRSEMNVSTLELGDSALYLCASSLALTGQINEKLFFGSGTQLSVL.

The chain employs TRBV2 and TRBJ1-4, with D possibly TRBD1 on 6 matching bases. This CDR3 is built from 12 residues. Looked up from germline, CDR1 is SNHLY and CDR2 is FYNNEI. V dropped 7 bases and J dropped 7 bases, with 10 bases sitting between them. The CDR3 spells CASKAGVEKLFF. The CDR3 nucleotides read TGTGCCAGCAAGGCAGGGGTTGAAAAACTGTTTTTT.

The chain carries TRBV6-6 and TRBJ2-1, with 8 positions matching TRBD2. This CDR3 is 14 amino acids long. Germline CDR1 MNHNY, CDR2 SVGAGI (reference sequence). V dropped 5 bases and J dropped 9; count of bases not matched to a gene: 9. This chain's CDR3 is CASSQTTLAGEQFF. The CDR3, as DNA: TGTGCCAGCAGTCAAACGACCCTAGCGGGTGAGCAGTTCTTC.

This clone was seen only a few times. The rearrangement uses TRBV11-2 and TRBJ1-5, with D hard to call. The CDR3 is 12 amino acids. The germline CDR1 and CDR2 sequences are SGHAT and FQNNGV. V gave up 0 bases and J gave up 6 bases, with 3 bases separating them. This chain's CDR3 is CASSLDRQPQHF. The DNA of the CDR3 is TGTGCCAGCAGCTTAGATCGTCAGCCCCAGCATTTT.

This clone has a handful of counts. The chain carries TRBV7-2 and TRBJ2-7; possible D gene TRBD1, 5 bases. Germline V lookup: CDR1 SGHTA, CDR2 FQGNSA. The CDR3 covers 15 residues. The V end was cut by 1 base, the J end by 2 bases, with 12 bases between. CDR3: CASSLVRAGTYEQYF. The CDR3 DNA reads TGTGCCAGCAGCTTAGTCCGGGCAGGGACCTACGAGCAGTACTTC.

This clone appeared a few times. The genes are TRBV5-1 and TRBJ1-1; D is undetermined. This CDR3 is 13 amino acids long. Trimming pared 3 bases from V and 4 bases from J, leaving 10 bases between. Germline assignment: CDR1 SGHRS and CDR2 YFSETQ. The CDR3 is CASSSDISTEAFF. The DNA for the CDR3 is TGCGCCAGCAGCTCCGACATATCCACTGAAGCTTTCTTT.

This clone occurred once. The gene calls are TRBV9 and TRBJ2-5; 7 bases are shared with TRBD2. The J call may be wrong; the DNA end is better matched by TRBJ2-7. CDR1 SGDLS and CDR2 YYNGEE come from the germline V gene. The CDR3 spans 15 residues. The DNA of the CDR3 is TGTGCCAGCAGCGTAGGGAAAGGCGGGAGCTACGAGCAGTACTTC. Translation: CASSVGKGGSYEQYF.

This chain links TRBV28 with TRBJ1-4, with TRBD1 matching over 9 bases. Germline lookup yields CDR1 MDHEN and CDR2 SYDVKM. V dropped 3 bases and J dropped 3; count of bases not matched to a gene: 2. The CDR3 contains 15 residues. CDR3 nucleotides: TGTGCCAGCAGTTTGGGACAGGGAGCTAATGAAAAACTGTTTTTT. This translates into CASSLGQGANEKLFF.

This clone was seen only a few times. The chain uses TRBV19 and TRBJ2-2, with 7 bases lining up with TRBD2. Germline CDR1 and CDR2: LNHDA and SQIVND (reference sequence). J lost 7 bases, V lost 6 bases, and 8 bases had no gene match. The CDR3 is made up of 14 amino acids. The CDR3 nucleotides read TGTGCCAGTAGCCCCTTGACTAGCTTCGGGGAGCTGTTTTTT. Encoded protein: CASSPLTSFGELFF.

CDR3 region: CASSEGPGGDTQYF. The DNA of the CDR3 is TGTGCCAGCAGTGAGGGGCCCGGCGGGGATACGCAGTATTTT. The chain employs TRBV2 and TRBJ2-3; D may be TRBD1 or TRBD2 (5 bases each). Germline V lookup: CDR1 SNHLY, CDR2 FYNNEI. The CDR3 is made up of 14 amino acids. V lost 3 bases to trimming and J lost 6 bases, with 13 bases between them.

The chain has TRBV20-1 and TRBJ2-7, with 7 bases lining up with TRBD1. The germline CDR1 and CDR2 sequences are DFQATT and SNEGSKA (reference sequence). The CDR3 extends over 11 amino acids. V shed 6 bases and J 6 bases; nucleotides not matched to a gene: 5. As DNA, the CDR3 is TGCAGTGCCAGAACAGGGGCCGAGCAGTACTTC. Amino acids: CSARTGAEQYF.

This clone has just one count. CDR3 sequence: CASSLVKLHSGANVLTF. In DNA, the CDR3 is TGTGCCAGCAGCTTGGTTAAGCTGCACTCTGGGGCCAACGTCCTGACTTTC. The J gene is TRBJ2-6, the V gene TRBV5-6; no clear D gene. The ends were cut back, 0 bases at V and 0 bases at J, with 10 bases in the middle. The CDR3 contains 17 residues. The germline V gene has CDR1 SGHDT and CDR2 YYEEEE.

The CDR3 coding sequence is TGTGCCAGCAAGTCCGGGGATAGGAATGGCTACACCTTC. Translated, it gives CASKSGDRNGYTF. The J gene is TRBJ1-2, the V gene TRBV28; D call uncertain. The germline gives CDR1 MDHEN, CDR2 SYDVKM. This CDR3 region has 13 residues. V dropped 7 bases and J dropped 6 bases, with 15 bases sitting between them.

The chain uses TRBV6-1 and TRBJ2-3; D may be TRBD1 (6 bases). V gave up 7 bases and J gave up 0 bases, with 14 bases separating them. From germline, CDR1 is MNHNS and CDR2 SASEGT. The CDR3 sequence is 15 residues long. CDR3 sequence reads: CASIFDRTSTDTQYF. The CDR3 bases are TGTGCCAGCATCTTTGACAGGACTAGCACAGATACGCAGTATTTT.

This chain uses TRBV29-1 with TRBJ1-1; a possible D gene is TRBD1 (6 bases). Germline assignment: CDR1 SQVTM and CDR2 ANQGSEA. The CDR3 sequence is 12 residues long. Trimming stripped 5 bases from V and 3 bases from J, with 10 bases between. The CDR3 spells CSVSRGDTEAFF. CDR3 DNA: TGCAGCGTTTCAAGGGGGGACACTGAAGCTTTCTTT.

The chain recombines TRBV14 with TRBJ2-1; TRBD1 matches at 9 bases. Germline CDR1 SGHDN, CDR2 FVKESK. This CDR3 comprises 16 residues. J was trimmed by 6 bases and V by 2 bases; bases with no gene match: 8. CDR3 amino acids: CASSQLPGQGPNEQFF. The CDR3 bases are TGTGCCAGCAGCCAACTTCCGGGACAGGGCCCCAATGAGCAGTTCTTC.

This chain joins TRBV5-1 and TRBJ2-5; 7 nucleotides align to TRBD1. CDR1 and CDR2 from the germline V gene are SGHRS and YFSETQ. The CDR3 consists of 14 residues. The J segment lost 1 base and the V segment lost 3 bases, leaving 3 bases of the junction unmatched. Written as DNA, the CDR3 is TGCGCCAGCAGCTCCCGGGACAGCCAAGAGACCCAGTACTTC. Translating it yields CASSSRDSQETQYF.

The genes are TRBV21-1 and TRBJ1-2; TRBD1 is the table's D call, not checked against the DNA. TRBV21-1 is noted as a pseudogene. This CDR3 region has 12 residues. The CDR3 sequence: CASSKRDRGRYF. In DNA form, the CDR3 reads TGTGCCAGCAGCAAACGGGACAGGGGGCGGTACTTC.

The chain has TRBV28 and TRBJ2-3; TRBD2 might be the D (6 bases). In germline, CDR1 is MDHEN, CDR2 SYDVKM. With 6 bases removed from V and 4 bases from J, the gap between germline ends came to 17 bases. The CDR3 loop spans 15 amino acids. CDR3 nucleotide sequence: TGTGCCAGCAGGGGCGGGGCACCTCGGGCAGATACGCAGTATTTT. Amino acids: CASRGGAPRADTQYF. Supplemented by reference TRBV28 and TRBJ2-3, the full variable domain reads DVKVTQSSRYLVKRTGEKVFLECVQDMDHENMFWYRQDPGLGLRLIYFSYDVKMKEKGDIPEGYSVSREKKERFSLILESASTNQTSMYLCASRGGAPRADTQYFGPGTRLTVL.

J is TRBJ2-7 and V is TRBV7-8; D is possibly TRBD1 (7 bases). The germline V gene encodes CDR1 SGHVS and CDR2 FQNEAQ. The CDR3 has 16 residues. V dropped 1 base and J dropped 5 bases, with 18 bases sitting between them. CDR3 sequence (DNA): TGTGCCAGCAGCTTAGAGGTGGCGGCGGGGACAGACGAGCAGTACTTC. Its protein is CASSLEVAAGTDEQYF.

The chain carries TRBV1 and TRBJ2-1; the table's TRBD2 call for D was not verified on the DNA. TRBV1 is assigned pseudogene status. This CDR3 spans 18 amino acids. The CDR3: CTSSPGLAGGPRRNEQFF. CDR3 DNA: TGCACCAGCAGCCCAGGACTAGCGGGGGGTCCGAGGAGGAATGAGCAGTTCTTC.

This clone was picked up one time. The V and J genes are TRBV5-1 and TRBJ2-5; unclear D gene. The germline CDR1 and CDR2 sequences are SGHRS and YFSETQ. Trimming left V 4 bases short and J 1 base short, with 8 bases between. The CDR3 totals 13 residues. The chain's CDR3 is CASSPLSQETQYF. CDR3 DNA: TGCGCCAGCAGCCCCCTCTCCCAAGAGACCCAGTACTTC. The variable domain in full, completed from reference TRBV5-1 and TRBJ2-5, reads KAGVTQTPRYLIKTRGQQVTLSCSPISGHRSVSWYQQTPGQGLQFLFEYFSETQRNKGNFPGRFSGRQFSNSRSEMNVSTLELGDSALYLCASSPLSQETQYFGPGTRLLVL.

The V call is TRBV9, the J call TRBJ2-1; no firm D call. Germline-derived CDR1 and CDR2 are SGDLS and YYNGEE. Trimming shortened V by 0 bases and J by 7 bases, and 8 bases separated the two germline ends. The CDR3 totals 13 residues. CDR3 DNA: TGTGCCAGCAGCGTAGAGGTTGGGAATGAGCAGTTCTTC. It yields the protein CASSVEVGNEQFF.

This clone was found once. This chain connects TRBV2 to TRBJ2-6; D unclear. This CDR3 contains 15 residues. Germline values: CDR1 SNHLY, CDR2 FYNNEI. V was clipped by 6 bases and J by 4 bases, with 13 bases between them. This CDR3 is CASRPPISGANVLTF. The CDR3 bases are TGTGCCAGCAGACCCCCAATCAGCGGGGCCAACGTCCTGACTTTC.

This rearrangement joins TRBV5-5 to TRBJ1-1; no clear D gene. V was cut by 1 base and J by 0 bases, with 4 bases left in between. This CDR3 is 13 amino acids long. The germline V gene encodes CDR1 SGHKS and CDR2 YYEKEE (reference sequence). The CDR3 reads CASSLIMNTEAFF. CDR3 nucleotide sequence: TGTGCCAGCAGCTTGATCATGAACACTGAAGCTTTCTTT.

This chain links TRBV29-1 with TRBJ2-5; 10 nucleotides agree with TRBD1. Trimming at V came to 3 bases and at J to 8 bases, leaving 6 bases not matched to a gene. Germline-derived CDR1 and CDR2 are SQVTM and ANQGSEA. CDR3 size: 13 residues. CDR3 in amino acids: CSVEVGQGVTQYF. CDR3 in DNA: TGCAGCGTTGAGGTCGGACAGGGGGTTACCCAGTACTTC.

The rearrangement joins TRBV2 to TRBJ2-7; 8 bases are a match to TRBD1. The CDR3 is 14 residues long. Trimming at V came to 1 base and at J to 4 bases, leaving 3 bases not matched to a gene. CDR1 is SNHLY and CDR2 is FYNNEI in the germline V gene. The CDR3 loop is CASSEGQGFYEQYF. CDR3 sequence (DNA): TGTGCCAGCAGTGAAGGACAGGGGTTTTACGAGCAGTACTTC.

This clone is a singleton in its sample. V usage is TRBV7-9 and J usage is TRBJ2-1, with D tentatively TRBD1 (5 bases). CDR1 is SEHNR and CDR2 is FQNEAQ in the germline V gene (reference sequence). The CDR3 runs to 13 residues. Trimming stripped 7 bases from V and 3 bases from J, with 10 bases between. CDR3 DNA: TGTGCCAGCACGGTTACAGGCTACAATGAGCAGTTCTTC. This codes for CASTVTGYNEQFF.